Each of the 29 T cell receptor beta chains below was sequenced from the same sample in a study of blood T cells in healthy people across ages. It was with a sample-barcoded 5' primer and a J-beta primer mix that a second PCR of roughly 6 to 11 cycles was run. TCRdb recomputed calls from the 5' RACE reads with MiXCR, one row per CDR3 protein. The data show 800,000 to 950,000 distinct CDR3 sequences, 30% to 45% seen once. Sequencing was done on a sample of blood. The receptors were sampled from a man younger than 35 in good health.

This clonotype has more than one count but fewer than ten. The genes are TRBV2 and TRBJ1-2; D ambiguous. The CDR3 has 13 amino acids. V was pared by 7 bases and J by 8 bases, with 17 bases between. CDR1 is SNHLY, CDR2 FYNNEI, per germline. The CDR3 bases are TGTGCCAGCACCCCTTTCACGAAGGAAGGCTACACCTTC. Residues: CASTPFTKEGYTF.

On this clonotype itself: A much larger clonotype is one base distant, so this may be a read error. This chain uses TRBV10-2 with TRBJ2-7; 8 bases are shared with TRBD1. The CDR3 is 15 residues long. Germline CDR1 is WSHSY and CDR2 is SAAADI. CDR3 sequence: CASSEGTGGSYGQYF. Here the CDR3 DNA reads TGCGCCAGCAGTGAAGGGACAGGCGGATCCTACGGGCAGTACTTC.

The chain employs TRBV20-1 and TRBJ2-3; 8 positions match TRBD2. The germline V gene has CDR1 DFQATT and CDR2 SNEGSKA (reference sequence). Trimming took 3 bases from V and 0 from J; bases not matched to a gene: 11. This CDR3 is built from 17 residues. CDR3 DNA: TGCAGTGCTAGCCCTCCCGAAGAGCGGGGGAGCACAGATACGCAGTATTTT. Protein: CSASPPEERGSTDTQYF.

This clonotype was counted ten times or more. CDR3 region: CASSQLSGQETQYF. CDR3 nucleotide sequence: TGCGCCAGCAGCCAACTCAGCGGCCAAGAGACCCAGTACTTC. The rearrangement uses TRBV4-3 and TRBJ2-5; TRBD2 might be the D (5 bases). The CDR3 totals 14 residues. V dropped 2 bases and J dropped 1 base, with 8 bases sitting between them. The germline V gene encodes CDR1 LGHNA and CDR2 YSLEER.

This chain links TRBV15 with TRBJ1-4; 7 bases line up with TRBD1. The germline V gene has CDR1 LNHNV and CDR2 YYDKDF (reference sequence). CDR3 length equals 14 residues. The V segment lost 5 bases and the J segment 8 bases; nucleotides outside the gene matches: 8. CDR3 sequence: CATSDGTAGEKLFF. In DNA, the CDR3 is TGTGCCACCAGCGACGGGACAGCTGGGGAAAAACTGTTTTTT.

In its sample, this clonotype was seen a few times. The CDR3 sequence is CASSILTSGGAHEQFF. DNA for the CDR3: TGTGCCAGTAGTATCCTAACTAGCGGGGGGGCCCATGAGCAGTTCTTC. The gene calls are TRBV19 and TRBJ2-1, with 13 nucleotides matching TRBD2. Trimming took 3 bases from V and 8 from J; bases not matched to a gene: 7. CDR3 length: 16 amino acids. Germline CDR1 and CDR2: LNHDA and SQIVND (reference sequence).

The chain carries TRBV5-4 and TRBJ2-3; D could derive from TRBD1 or TRBD2 (5 bases each). The CDR3 loop spans 16 amino acids. V lost 3 bases and J 2 bases, leaving 16 bases between the germline ends. Germline V gene data show CDR1 as SGHNT and CDR2 as YYREEE (reference sequence). The chain's CDR3 is CASSSRVGPNTDTQYF. Here the CDR3 DNA reads TGTGCCAGCAGCTCCCGGGTGGGACCCAACACAGATACGCAGTATTTT.

The rearrangement uses TRBV12-3 or TRBV12-4 and TRBJ1-2, with TRBD1 matching 7 bases. This CDR3 is 15 amino acids long. J was trimmed by 5 bases and V by 8 bases; bases with no gene match: 14. The chain's CDR3 is CASCSEGAVSYGYTF. The CDR3 DNA reads as TGTGCCAGCTGCTCCGAGGGGGCAGTGAGTTATGGCTACACCTTC.

A word on this clonotype: A much larger clone lies one base from this, so it may be a read error. The chain uses TRBV6-5 and TRBJ2-4; D gene ambiguous. The J call may be wrong; the DNA end is better matched by TRBJ2-7. This CDR3 has 12 residues. Germline CDR1 reads MNHEY; CDR2 reads SVGAGI. Written as DNA, the CDR3 is TGTGCCAACAGTCACCGAAACTACGAGCAGTACTTC. It yields the protein CANSHRNYEQYF.

In its sample, this clonotype was seen a few times. This rearrangement joins TRBV2 to TRBJ1-1, with no clear D. The germline CDR1 and CDR2 sequences are SNHLY and FYNNEI. The CDR3 runs to 14 residues. V was clipped by 2 bases and J by 1 base, with 8 bases between them. In nucleotides, the CDR3 is TGTGCCAGCAGTGAATGGAACAAGAACACTGAAGCTTTCTTT. Its translation is CASSEWNKNTEAFF.

V is TRBV4-2 and J is TRBJ2-1, with D possibly matching TRBD1 (5 bases). This CDR3 contains 14 residues. Germline assignment: CDR1 LGHNA and CDR2 YNFKEQ. The V gene lost 5 bases and the J gene lost 7 bases, with 15 bases spanning the gap. This CDR3 is CASSRDLGRNEQFF. Written as DNA, the CDR3 is TGTGCCAGCAGCAGAGATTTGGGGCGAAATGAGCAGTTCTTC.

This clonotype showed up many times. The V call is TRBV12-3 or TRBV12-4, the J call TRBJ1-2; D unresolved. The CDR3 runs to 13 residues. V was clipped by 5 bases and J by 3 bases, with 10 bases between them. CDR3 residues: CASSPRPDYGYTF. The DNA for the CDR3 is TGTGCCAGCAGTCCACGGCCCGACTATGGCTACACCTTC.

In its sample, this clonotype was seen a few times. The V call is TRBV10-3, the J call TRBJ2-7; the D gene is possibly TRBD1 (5 bases). This CDR3 is built from 13 residues. Trimming left V 10 bases short and J 2 bases short, with 15 bases between. CDR1 ENHRY and CDR2 SYGVKD come from the germline V gene. CDR3 loop: CATAMTEAYEQYF. CDR3 sequence (DNA): TGTGCCACCGCTATGACAGAAGCCTACGAGCAGTACTTC.

This clonotype was seen many times. This chain links TRBV29-1 with TRBJ1-2; a possible D gene is TRBD1 (5 bases). CDR3 length: 12 residues. The germline V gene encodes CDR1 SQVTM and CDR2 ANQGSEA. The CDR3 is CKAGEGNYGYTF. The CDR3 region has the DNA TGCAAAGCGGGCGAGGGGAATTATGGCTACACCTTC.

As regards this clonotype: With a much larger clone just one base away, this may be a read error. CDR3 residues: CASSPVPTVHEQYF. The CDR3 DNA follows: TGTGCCAGCAGTCCGGTACCCACAGTCCACGAGCAGTACTTC. This chain links TRBV6-6 with TRBJ2-5; D call uncertain. The J call may be wrong; the DNA end is better matched by TRBJ2-7. Germline loops: CDR1 MNHNY, CDR2 SVGAGI (reference sequence). This CDR3 comprises 14 residues.

This clonotype occurred a few times. This chain links TRBV10-3 with TRBJ2-1, with a possible D match to TRBD1 (6 bases). Trimming removed 6 bases at V and 8 bases at J, with 17 bases between. Germline CDR1 reads ENHRY; CDR2 reads SYGVKD. This CDR3 spans 14 amino acids. CDR3 in amino acids: CAIRDRDTSYEQFF. For the CDR3, the DNA is TGTGCCATCAGAGACCGGGACACTTCTTATGAGCAGTTCTTC.

This clonotype was picked up many times. This chain connects TRBV6-2 or TRBV6-3 to TRBJ2-7, with 8 bases fitting TRBD1. The V segment lost 6 bases and the J segment 3 bases; nucleotides outside the gene matches: 7. CDR3 length: 14 residues. Germline CDR1 is MNHEY and CDR2 is SVGEGT. The chain's CDR3 is CASRETGDNYEQYF. CDR3 coding DNA: TGTGCCAGCAGGGAGACAGGGGATAACTACGAGCAGTACTTC.

In this sample, this clonotype turned up a few times. The chain is built from TRBV12-3 or TRBV12-4 and TRBJ2-5, with D possibly being TRBD1 or TRBD2 (6 bases each). V lost 7 bases to trimming and J lost 5 bases, with 17 bases between them. The CDR3 sequence is 14 residues long. The CDR3 nucleotides read TGTGCCAGCACCTATCTGGGGGGCGAGGAGACCCAGTACTTC. As protein: CASTYLGGEETQYF.

This clonotype was detected a few times. V and J are TRBV6-5 and TRBJ2-4, with a weak D call TRBD1 (6 bases). The CDR3 consists of 11 residues. Germline-derived CDR1 and CDR2 are MNHEY and SVGAGI. Trimming removed 7 bases from V and 8 bases from J, with 9 bases in between. The DNA for the CDR3 is TGTGCCAGCACTCACAGGGACATTCAGTACTTC. Translation: CASTHRDIQYF.

The J gene is TRBJ2-4, the V gene TRBV11-2, with D unresolved. Germline lookup yields CDR1 SGHAT and CDR2 FQNNGV. The CDR3 covers 16 residues. V was cut by 2 bases and J by 1 base, with 12 bases left in between. The CDR3 nucleotides read TGTGCCAGCAGCTTAAACGCCGCAGAGGCCAAAAACATTCAGTACTTC. Its protein product is CASSLNAAEAKNIQYF.

The chain recombines TRBV4-2 with TRBJ2-2; unclear D gene. The V and J ends lost 3 bases and 1 base respectively, with 9 bases between them. In germline, CDR1 is LGHNA, CDR2 YNFKEQ. The CDR3 length is 15 residues. The CDR3 region is CASSHSTGNTGELFF. As DNA, the CDR3 is TGTGCCAGCAGCCACTCGACTGGGAACACCGGGGAGCTGTTTTTT.

The chain is built from TRBV12-3 or TRBV12-4 and TRBJ1-4; 9 bases fit TRBD1. The CDR3 contains 17 residues. Trimming removed 5 bases from V and 4 bases from J; junction bases left unmatched: 11. CDR3 coding DNA: TGTGCCAGCAGTCTCCGGGACAGGGACGCCTTTAATGAAAAACTGTTTTTT. Its translation: CASSLRDRDAFNEKLFF.

A note on this clonotype: This may stem from a read error, because a much larger clone lies one nucleotide away. J is TRBJ2-3 and V is TRBV5-1; D gene ambiguous. CDR3 size: 14 residues. V was pared by 4 bases and J by 0 bases, with 9 bases between. Germline V gene sequence: CDR1 SGHRS, CDR2 YFSETQ. CDR3 sequence (DNA): TGCGCCAGCAGCGTGTCAGAGAGCACAGATACGCAGTATTTT. Residues: CASSVSESTDTQYF.

CDR3 protein: CSAIRDKVNTEAFF. CDR3 coding DNA: TGCAGCGCTATCAGGGACAAGGTGAACACTGAAGCTTTCTTT. The V gene is TRBV29-1, the J gene TRBJ1-1, with D perhaps TRBD1 (6 bases). CDR3 length equals 14 residues. The germline CDR1 and CDR2 sequences are SQVTM and ANQGSEA. Trimming left V 7 bases short and J 0 bases short, with 15 bases between.

This clonotype was seen repeatedly, ten times or more. In DNA form, the CDR3 reads TGCGCCAGCAGCCCTGACAGGGAAGAGACCCAGTACTTC. It yields the protein CASSPDREETQYF. V gene TRBV4-3 combines with J gene TRBJ2-5; 7 nucleotides line up with TRBD1. Germline trimming cut 4 bases from V and 3 bases from J; bases unmatched to any gene: 2. The CDR3 consists of 13 residues. Germline values: CDR1 LGHNA, CDR2 YSLEER.

This clonotype occurred a few times. The chain recombines TRBV20-1 with TRBJ1-1; 7 bases match TRBD1. The V and J ends lost 0 bases and 4 bases, in that order; junction bases with no gene match: 5. The CDR3 is made up of 14 amino acids. In germline, CDR1 is DFQATT, CDR2 SNEGSKA (reference sequence). CDR3 residues: CSAREAAGGTEAFF. Here the CDR3 DNA reads TGCAGTGCTAGAGAGGCGGCAGGGGGCACTGAAGCTTTCTTT.

About this clonotype itself: The conserved final phenylalanine or tryptophan is absent from the CDR3, which likely points to a read error. The limits of the CDR3 on the DNA are not certain, so only TCRdb's listed CDR3 is given. The rearrangement uses TRBV21-1 and TRBJ2-5; TRBD2, as called in the table, went unchecked against the DNA. TRBV21-1 constitutes a pseudogene. The CDR3 is made up of 19 amino acids, end residues included. The CDR3: CASSRKVHLRSGSNNEQYL.

This clonotype has more than one count but fewer than ten. J is TRBJ1-2 and V is TRBV4-1; 9 nucleotides align to TRBD1. Germline V gene data show CDR1 as MGHRA and CDR2 as YSYEKL. The junction had 2 bases not matched to a gene; V was cut back by 0 bases and J by 6 bases. The CDR3 consists of 14 residues. The CDR3 reads CASSQEWTGDGYTF. The CDR3 nucleotides are TGCGCCAGCAGCCAAGAATGGACAGGGGATGGCTACACCTTC.

This clonotype showed up just a few times. The V gene is TRBV21-1, the J gene TRBJ1-2; the DNA was not used to check the table's D call, TRBD1. TRBV21-1 represents a pseudogene. CDR3 size: 15 residues. CDR3 coding DNA: TGTGCCAGCAGCGGGGGACAGAACTTTAACTATGGCTACACCTTC. It specifies CASSGGQNFNYGYTF.